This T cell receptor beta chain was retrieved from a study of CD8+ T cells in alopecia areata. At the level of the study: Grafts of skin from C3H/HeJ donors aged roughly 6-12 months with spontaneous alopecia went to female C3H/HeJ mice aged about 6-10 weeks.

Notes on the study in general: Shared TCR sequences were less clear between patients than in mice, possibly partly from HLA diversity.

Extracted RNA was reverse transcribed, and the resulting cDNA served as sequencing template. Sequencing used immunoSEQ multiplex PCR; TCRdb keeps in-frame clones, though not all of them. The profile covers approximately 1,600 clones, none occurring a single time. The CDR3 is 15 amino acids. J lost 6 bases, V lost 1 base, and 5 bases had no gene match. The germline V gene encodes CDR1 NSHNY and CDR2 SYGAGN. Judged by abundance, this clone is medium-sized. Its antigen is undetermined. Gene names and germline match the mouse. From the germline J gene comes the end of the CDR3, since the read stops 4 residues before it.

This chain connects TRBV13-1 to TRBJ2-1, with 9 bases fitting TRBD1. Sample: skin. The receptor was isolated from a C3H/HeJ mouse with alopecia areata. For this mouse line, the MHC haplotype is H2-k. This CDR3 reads CASSDRDRVGAEQFF. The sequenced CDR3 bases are TGTGCCAGCAGTGATCGGGACAGGGTGGGTGCT.